Listed below are T cell receptor beta chains from one sample, sequenced in a study of T cells in Graves' hyperthyroidism and ophthalmopathy. TCRdb itself ran the multiplex PCR reads through MiXCR, one entry per CDR3 protein. Counted here are approximately 700,000 distinct CDR3 sequences, over 40% occurring once; the ten biggest clones make up less than 8.5%. The sample was peripheral blood or thyroid tissue (not recorded which). These receptor sequences come from an adult man with Graves' disease, either hyperthyroidism or ophthalmopathy (not recorded which). The CDR3 runs from the conserved cysteine through the conserved F or W. The order of the fields is V gene, CDR3 protein.

>TRBV5-1
CASSASGTGADGYTF
>TRBV7-2
CASSFSSISEQYF
>TRBV9
CASSTPRGAVTAGANVLTF
>TRBV15
CATSPRDSWGQYF
>TRBV7-9
CASSISGLNTEAFF
>TRBV10-1
CASSGAELNTEAFF
>TRBV15
CATSTRTGGGQPQHF
>TRBV19
CASSIADNSYEQYF
>TRBV19
CASSMLGRVGMGQPQHF
>TRBV28
CASRQFYGYTF
>TRBV2
CASSGWRTGDQPQHF
>TRBV29-1
CSARFGQGGHEQYF
>TRBV4-1
CASSEQGGKLFF
>TRBV29-1
CSHNNQPQHF
>TRBV2
CAWSTGQGRNSPLHF
>TRBV4-1
CASSQLQGQGEKLFF
>TRBV10-3
CALRPSALNTEAFF
>TRBV7-8
CASSLARGNTIYF
>TRBV29-1
CSVEFGGYGYGYTF
>TRBV19
CASSVVNDQPQHF
>TRBV7-2
CASAWRDGSYEQYF
>TRBV7-3
CASSLLPQGPGGVTGELFF
>TRBV7-6
CACSPGGGPNQPQHF
>TRBV20-1
CSARPPGPNSNQPQHF
>TRBV7-9
CASSEYRTDNEQFF
>TRBV12-3/TRBV12-4
CASSPTGRINQPQHF
>TRBV7-2
CASRTDRVVRGQPQHF
>TRBV12-3/TRBV12-4
CASSATGGPQHF
>TRBV19
CASSIFGGEAFF
>TRBV2
CASMDRGGQPQHF
>TRBV7-9
CASSLAGLAGERYEQYF